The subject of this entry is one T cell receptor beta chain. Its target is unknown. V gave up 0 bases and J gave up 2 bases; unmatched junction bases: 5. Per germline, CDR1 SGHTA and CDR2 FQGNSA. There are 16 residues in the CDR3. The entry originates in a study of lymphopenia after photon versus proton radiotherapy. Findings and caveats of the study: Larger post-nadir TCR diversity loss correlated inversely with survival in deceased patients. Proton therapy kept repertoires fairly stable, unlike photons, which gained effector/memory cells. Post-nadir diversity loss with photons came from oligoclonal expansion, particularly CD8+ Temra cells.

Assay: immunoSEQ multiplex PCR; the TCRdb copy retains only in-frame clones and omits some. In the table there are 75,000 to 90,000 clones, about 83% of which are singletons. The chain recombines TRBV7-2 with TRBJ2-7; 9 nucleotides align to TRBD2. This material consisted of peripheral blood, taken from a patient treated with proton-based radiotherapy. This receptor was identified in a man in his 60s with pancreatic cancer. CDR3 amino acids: CASSLAASGAPYEQYF. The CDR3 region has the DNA TGTGCCAGCAGCTTAGCGGCTAGCGGGGCCCCCTACGAGCAGTACTTC.